This T cell receptor (beta chain) was documented in a study of blood T cell repertoires in COVID-19. At the level of the study: Material from acute and convalescent COVID-19 was sourced from the United States, Italy and Spain. The cDNA or gDNA used as material had been derived from T cells, B-cell-depleted T cells, or PBMCs.

This clone was detected many times. In the study's own analysis: Researchers report that nucleated cell counts were estimated from reference gene primer amplification. TCRdb's copy holds only in-frame clones and misses some; the assay was immunoSEQ multiplex PCR. V, J and clone size derive from that table, while D and trimming were established from the DNA sequence. The table records over 200,000 clones, around 87% of them present only once. V lost 3 bases to trimming and J lost 4 bases, with 18 bases between them. CDR3 size: 17 residues. In germline, CDR1 is MDHEN, CDR2 SYDVKM. The chain joins TRBV28 to TRBJ1-4, with TRBD1 as a possible D gene (6 bases). Specimen: peripheral blood. This sequence originates from a woman between 45 and 65 years old with acute or convalescent COVID-19. The CDR3 region is CASSFIPDRSFNEKLFF. Written as DNA, the CDR3 is TGTGCCAGCAGTTTTATTCCCGACAGGAGCTTTAATGAAAAACTGTTTTTT.